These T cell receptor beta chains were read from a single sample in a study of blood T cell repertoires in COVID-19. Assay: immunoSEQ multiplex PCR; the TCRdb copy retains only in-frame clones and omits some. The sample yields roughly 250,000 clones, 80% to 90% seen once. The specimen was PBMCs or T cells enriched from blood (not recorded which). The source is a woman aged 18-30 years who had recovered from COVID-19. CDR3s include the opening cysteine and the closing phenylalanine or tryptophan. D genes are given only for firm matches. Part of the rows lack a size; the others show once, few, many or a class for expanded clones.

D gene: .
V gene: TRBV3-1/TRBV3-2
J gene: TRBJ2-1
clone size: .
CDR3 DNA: TGTGCCAGCAGCCAGACGGGGGTCGGCTGGGTGGATGAGCAGTTCTTC
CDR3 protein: CASSQTGVGWVDEQFF

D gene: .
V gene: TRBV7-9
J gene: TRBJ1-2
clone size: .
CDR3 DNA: TGTGCCAGCAGCTTCACCAGGGGCGACTATGGCTACACCTTC
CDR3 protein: CASSFTRGDYGYTF

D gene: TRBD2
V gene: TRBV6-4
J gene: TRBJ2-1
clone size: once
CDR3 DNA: TGTGCCAGCAGCCCCGTGGGAGGGTCCGGTGAGCAGTTCTTC
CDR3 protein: CASSPVGGSGEQFF

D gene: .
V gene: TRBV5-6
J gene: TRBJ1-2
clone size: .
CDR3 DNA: TGTGCCAGCAGCTTGGCTAAGGGGATCTATGGCTACACCTTC
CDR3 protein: CASSLAKGIYGYTF

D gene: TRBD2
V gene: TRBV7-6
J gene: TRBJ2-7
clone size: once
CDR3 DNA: TGTGCCAGCAGCCTCAGGACTAGCGGGGGCTACGAGCAGTACTTC
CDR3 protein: CASSLRTSGGYEQYF

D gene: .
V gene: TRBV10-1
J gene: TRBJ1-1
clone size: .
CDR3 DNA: TGCGCCAGCAGTCCAGAAGCGTCCACTGAAGCTTTCTTT
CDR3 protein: CASSPEASTEAFF

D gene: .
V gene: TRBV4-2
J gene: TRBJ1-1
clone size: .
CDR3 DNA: TGTGCCAGCAGCCAAGATGACCGGGTTGGAGGAGCTTTCTTT
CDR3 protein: CASSQDDRVGGAFF

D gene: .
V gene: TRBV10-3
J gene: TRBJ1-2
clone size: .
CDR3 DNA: TGTGCCATCAGTGGCGCGGACAGCTATGGCTACACCTTC
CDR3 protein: CAISGADSYGYTF

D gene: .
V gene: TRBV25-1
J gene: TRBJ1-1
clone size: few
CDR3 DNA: TGTGCCAGCAGTGAACGTCTCACAGGGAACACTGAAGCTTTCTTT
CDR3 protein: CASSERLTGNTEAFF

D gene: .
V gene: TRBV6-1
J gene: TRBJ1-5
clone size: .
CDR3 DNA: TGTGCCAGCAGTGAAATGTCAGTTTATCAGCCCCAGCATTTT
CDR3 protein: CASSEMSVYQPQHF

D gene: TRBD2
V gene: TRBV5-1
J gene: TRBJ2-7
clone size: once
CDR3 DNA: TGCGCCAGCAGCTACACTAGCGGGGGGGCCTACGAGCAGTACTTC
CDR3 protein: CASSYTSGGAYEQYF

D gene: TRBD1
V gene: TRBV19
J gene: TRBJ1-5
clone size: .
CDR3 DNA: TGTGCCAGTAGTACCTCGACAGGGTCCCAGTGGCCCCAGCATTTT
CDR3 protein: CASSTSTGSQWPQHF

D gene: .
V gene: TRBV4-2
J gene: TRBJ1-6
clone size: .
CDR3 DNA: TGTGCCAGCAGCCCCTCGGAACTCGGGGGAGACTCACCCCTCCACTTT
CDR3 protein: CASSPSELGGDSPLHF

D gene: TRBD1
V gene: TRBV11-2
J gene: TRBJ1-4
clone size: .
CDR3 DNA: TGTGCCAGCAGGGTCACCGGGACAGGGGGCTCCAAACTGTTTTTT
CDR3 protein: CASRVTGTGGSKLFF

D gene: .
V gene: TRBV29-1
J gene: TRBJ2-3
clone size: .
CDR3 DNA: TGCAGCGCCGTTCGGGTAACGAGCACAGATACGCAGTATTTT
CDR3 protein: CSAVRVTSTDTQYF

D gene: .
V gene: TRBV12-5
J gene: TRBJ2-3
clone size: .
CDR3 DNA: TGTGCTAGTGGTTTGGGCGGGGATACGCAGTATTTT
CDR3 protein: CASGLGGDTQYF

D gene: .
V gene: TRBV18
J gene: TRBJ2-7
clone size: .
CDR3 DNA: TGTGCCAGCTCCGAATCTCAGGGTCCCTACGAGCAGTACTTC
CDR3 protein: CASSESQGPYEQYF

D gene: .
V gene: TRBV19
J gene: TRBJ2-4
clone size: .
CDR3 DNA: TGTGCCAGTAGCTTAAGACCCATTGAGGGATATAAAAACATTCAGTACTTC
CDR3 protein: CASSLRPIEGYKNIQYF

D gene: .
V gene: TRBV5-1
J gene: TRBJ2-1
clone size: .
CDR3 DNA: TGCGCCAGCAGCTTAGGTGGGGCAAATGAGCAGTTCTTC
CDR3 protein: CASSLGGANEQFF

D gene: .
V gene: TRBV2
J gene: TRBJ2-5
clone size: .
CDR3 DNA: TGTGCCAGCAGTGTCTACGGGACTCCGGTGACCCAGTACTTC
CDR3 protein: CASSVYGTPVTQYF

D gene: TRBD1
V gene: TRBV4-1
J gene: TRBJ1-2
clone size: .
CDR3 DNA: TGCGCCAGCAGCCAGCGGACAGGGTTAGACTATGGCTACACCTTC
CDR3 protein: CASSQRTGLDYGYTF

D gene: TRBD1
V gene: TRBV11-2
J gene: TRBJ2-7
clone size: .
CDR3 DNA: TGTGCCAGCGAAACAGGGGTCGGGTACGAGCAGTACTTC
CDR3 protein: CASETGVGYEQYF

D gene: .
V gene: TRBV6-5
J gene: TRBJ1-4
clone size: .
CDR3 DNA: TGTGCCAGCAGTTCAGGGATTGGAGAAAAACTGTTTTTT
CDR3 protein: CASSSGIGEKLFF

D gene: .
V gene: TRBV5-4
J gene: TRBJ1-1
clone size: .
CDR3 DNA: TGTGCCAGCAGCCCCCCCAGGGTCACTGAAGCTTTCTTT
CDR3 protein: CASSPPRVTEAFF

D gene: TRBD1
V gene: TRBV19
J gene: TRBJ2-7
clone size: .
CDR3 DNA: TGTGCCAGTAGTACGGGACAGGGCGGGAACGAGCAGTACTTC
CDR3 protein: CASSTGQGGNEQYF

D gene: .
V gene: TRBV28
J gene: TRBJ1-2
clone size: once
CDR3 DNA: TGTGCCAGCAGTTTAACGGACAGAACCTATGGCTACACCTTC
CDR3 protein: CASSLTDRTYGYTF

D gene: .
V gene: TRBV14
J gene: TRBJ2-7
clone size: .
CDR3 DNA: TGTGCCAGCAGAACAGGGTACTCCTACGAGCAGTACTTC
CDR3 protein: CASRTGYSYEQYF

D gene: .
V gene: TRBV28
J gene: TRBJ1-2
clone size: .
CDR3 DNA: TGTGCCAGCAGCTATAGGACAGCTTTCTATGGCTACACCTTC
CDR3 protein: CASSYRTAFYGYTF

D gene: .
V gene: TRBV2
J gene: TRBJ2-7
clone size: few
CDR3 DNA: TGTGCCAGCACTCGCTTCCTAGCGAAGAGCTCCTACGAGCAGTACTTC
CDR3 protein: CASTRFLAKSSYEQYF

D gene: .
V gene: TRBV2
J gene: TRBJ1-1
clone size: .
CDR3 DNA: TGTGCCAGCAGCGGCCTCCAGGTCGCTTTCTTT
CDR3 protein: CASSGLQVAFF

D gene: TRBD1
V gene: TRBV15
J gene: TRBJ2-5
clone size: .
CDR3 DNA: TGTGCCACCAGCAGAGATCCGGGGACAGGGTCGCTGGGAGAGACCCAGTACTTC
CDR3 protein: CATSRDPGTGSLGETQYF

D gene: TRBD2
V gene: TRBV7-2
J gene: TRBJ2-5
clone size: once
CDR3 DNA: TGTGCCAGCAGCTTCCTACTAGCGGGGGGACAAGAGACCCAGTACTTC
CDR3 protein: CASSFLLAGGQETQYF

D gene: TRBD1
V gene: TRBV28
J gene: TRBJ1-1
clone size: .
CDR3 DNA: TGTGCCACCAGGGGGCGGTTTGAAGCTTTCTTT
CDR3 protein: CATRGRFEAFF

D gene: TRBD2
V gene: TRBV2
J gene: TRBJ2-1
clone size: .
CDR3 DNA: TGTGCCAGCAGAGGTGCGGGGGATTACAATGAGCAGTTCTTC
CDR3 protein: CASRGAGDYNEQFF

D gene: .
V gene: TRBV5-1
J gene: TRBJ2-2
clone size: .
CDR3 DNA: TGCGCCAGCAGCTTGGGCGGGGACACCGGGGAGCTGTTTTTT
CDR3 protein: CASSLGGDTGELFF

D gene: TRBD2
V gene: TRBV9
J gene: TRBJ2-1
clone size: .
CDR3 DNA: TGTGCCAGCAGCGTAGGTCTAGCGGTCAATGAGCAGTTCTTC
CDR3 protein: CASSVGLAVNEQFF

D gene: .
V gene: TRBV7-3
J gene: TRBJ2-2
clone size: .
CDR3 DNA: TGTGCCAGCAGCTTACTCGGGGGGCGGAACACCGGGGAGCTGTTTTTT
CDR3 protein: CASSLLGGRNTGELFF

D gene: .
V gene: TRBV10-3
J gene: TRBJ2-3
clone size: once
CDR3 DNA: TGTGCCATCAGCAGCGAGCCCACAGATACGCAGTATTTT
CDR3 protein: CAISSEPTDTQYF

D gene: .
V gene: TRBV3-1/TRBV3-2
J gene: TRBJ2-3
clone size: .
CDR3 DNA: TGTGCCAGCAGCCAGATGCGAACAGATACGCAGTATTTT
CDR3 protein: CASSQMRTDTQYF

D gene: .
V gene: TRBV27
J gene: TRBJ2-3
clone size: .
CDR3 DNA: TGTGCCAGCAGTTCGTCCGCAGATACGCAGTATTTT
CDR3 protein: CASSSSADTQYF

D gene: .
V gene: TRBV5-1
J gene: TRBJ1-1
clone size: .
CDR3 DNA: TGCGCCAGCAGCTTGGCTCCGGGGAACACTGAAGCTTTCTTT
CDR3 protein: CASSLAPGNTEAFF

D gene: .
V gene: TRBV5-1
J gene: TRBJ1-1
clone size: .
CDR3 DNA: TGCGCCAGCAGCCCCGGGGGGGGGTTGAACACTGAAGCTTTCTTT
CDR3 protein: CASSPGGGLNTEAFF

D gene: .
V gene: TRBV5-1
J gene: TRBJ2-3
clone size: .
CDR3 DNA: TGCGCCAGCAGCTCTGACCCGACTAGCACAGATACGCAGTATTTT
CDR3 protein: CASSSDPTSTDTQYF

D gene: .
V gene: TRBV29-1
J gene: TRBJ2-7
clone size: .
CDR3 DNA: TGCAGCGTTGTGGGAGGCGCGGGTGAGGAGCAGTACTTC
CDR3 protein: CSVVGGAGEEQYF

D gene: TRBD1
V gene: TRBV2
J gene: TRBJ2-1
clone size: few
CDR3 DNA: TGTGCCAGCAGCGGACAGGGGGGCGCCTACAATGAGCAGTTCTTC
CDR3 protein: CASSGQGGAYNEQFF

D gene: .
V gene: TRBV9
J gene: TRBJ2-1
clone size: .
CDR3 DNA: TGTGCCAGCAGCGTAGAGATCGGACTCATCAATGAGCAGTTCTTC
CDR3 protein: CASSVEIGLINEQFF

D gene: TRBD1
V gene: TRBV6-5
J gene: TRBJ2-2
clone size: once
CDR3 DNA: TGTGCCAGCAACAGGGGAGATACCGGGGAGCTGTTTTTT
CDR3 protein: CASNRGDTGELFF

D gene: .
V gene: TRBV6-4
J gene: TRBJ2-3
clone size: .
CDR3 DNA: TGTGCCAGCAGTGACCTTCCAGGGGCATACACAGATACGCAGTATTTT
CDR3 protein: CASSDLPGAYTDTQYF

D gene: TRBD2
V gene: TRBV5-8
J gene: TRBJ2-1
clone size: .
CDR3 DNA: TGTGCCAGCAGCCTCAGCGGGGGGACCTACAATGAGCAGTTCTTC
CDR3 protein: CASSLSGGTYNEQFF

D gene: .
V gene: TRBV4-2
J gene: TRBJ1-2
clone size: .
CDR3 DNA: TGTGCCAGCAGCCGTAGAGAGGGTTCCGGCCAGGGGTCTACCAACTATGGCTACACCTTC
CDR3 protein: CASSRREGSGQGSTNYGYTF

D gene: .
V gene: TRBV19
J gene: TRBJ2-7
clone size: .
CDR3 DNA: TGTGCCAGTAGTATAAGTGGGCCGGACGAGCAGTACTTC
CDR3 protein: CASSISGPDEQYF

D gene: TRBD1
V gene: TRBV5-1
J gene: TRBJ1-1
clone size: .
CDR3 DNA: TGCGCCAGCAGCTCGGGACAGGGGGTTACTGAAGCTTTCTTT
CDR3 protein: CASSSGQGVTEAFF

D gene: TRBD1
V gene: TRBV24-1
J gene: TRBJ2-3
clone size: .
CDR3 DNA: TGTGCCACCAGTGACCGCCTTGGACAGGGCTACACAGATACGCAGTATTTT
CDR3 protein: CATSDRLGQGYTDTQYF